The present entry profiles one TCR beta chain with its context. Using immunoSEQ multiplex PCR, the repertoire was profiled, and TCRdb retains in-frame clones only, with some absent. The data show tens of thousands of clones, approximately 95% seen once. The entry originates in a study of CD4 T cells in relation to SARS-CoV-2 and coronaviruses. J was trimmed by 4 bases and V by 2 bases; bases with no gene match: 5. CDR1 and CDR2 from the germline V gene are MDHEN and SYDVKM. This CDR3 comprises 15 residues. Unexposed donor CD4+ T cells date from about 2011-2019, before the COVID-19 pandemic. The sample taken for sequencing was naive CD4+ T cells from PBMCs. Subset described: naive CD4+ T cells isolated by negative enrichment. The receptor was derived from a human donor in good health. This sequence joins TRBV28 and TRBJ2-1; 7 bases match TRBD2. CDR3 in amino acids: CASSLPSGQYNEQFF. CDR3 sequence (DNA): TGTGCCAGCAGTTTACCTAGCGGACAATACAATGAGCAGTTCTTC.